The present T cell receptor beta chain was sequenced within a study of molecular identifiers for immune sequencing clone quantification. The germline gives CDR1 SGHDN, CDR2 FVKESK. Germline trimming cut 4 bases from V and 5 bases from J; bases unmatched to any gene: 7. The CDR3 has 15 amino acids. TCRdb re-analysed the PCR reads in MiXCR, keeping a single row per CDR3 protein. The table has approximately 590,000 distinct CDR3 sequences, about 25% seen once. This clonotype was counted between two and nine times. A CD8+CD4-CCR7+CD45RA+ phenotype served as the sorting definition for naive CD8 T cells. The V and J genes are TRBV14 and TRBJ2-5; 10 bases map to TRBD1. Sequencing was carried out using naive CD8+ T cells from blood, with Jurkat cell RNA spiked in. Documented subset: FACS-sorted CD8+CD4-CCR7+CD45RA+ naive T cells. This clonotype was sampled from a human donor in good health. Some libraries in this study had Jurkat cell RNA spiked in. CDR3 loop: CASSPAGTGVETQYF. For the CDR3, the DNA is TGTGCCAGCAGCCCGGCAGGGACAGGGGTTGAGACCCAGTACTTC.